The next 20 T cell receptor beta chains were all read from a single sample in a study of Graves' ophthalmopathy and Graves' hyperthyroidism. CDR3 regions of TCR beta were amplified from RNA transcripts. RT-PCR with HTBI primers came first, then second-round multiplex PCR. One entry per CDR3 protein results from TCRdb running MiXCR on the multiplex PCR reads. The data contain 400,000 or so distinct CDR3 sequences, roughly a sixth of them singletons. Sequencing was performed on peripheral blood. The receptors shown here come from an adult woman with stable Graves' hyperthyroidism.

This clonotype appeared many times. As DNA, the CDR3 is TGTGCCAGCAGCTTGGGGGCAGCTTCCTACGAGCAGTACTTC. It translates to CASSLGAASYEQYF. This chain uses TRBV5-5 with TRBJ2-7; D is unresolved. In germline, CDR1 is SGHKS, CDR2 YYEKEE (reference sequence). V gave up 0 bases and J gave up 1 base, with 8 bases separating them. This CDR3 spans 14 amino acids.

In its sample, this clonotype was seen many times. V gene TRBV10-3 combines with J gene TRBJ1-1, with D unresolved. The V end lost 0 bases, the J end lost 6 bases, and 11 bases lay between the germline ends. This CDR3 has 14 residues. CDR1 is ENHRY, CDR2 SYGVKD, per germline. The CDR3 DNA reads TGTGCCATCAGTGAGTCGCAGGTCGTCGCTGAAGCTTTCTTT. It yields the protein CAISESQVVAEAFF.

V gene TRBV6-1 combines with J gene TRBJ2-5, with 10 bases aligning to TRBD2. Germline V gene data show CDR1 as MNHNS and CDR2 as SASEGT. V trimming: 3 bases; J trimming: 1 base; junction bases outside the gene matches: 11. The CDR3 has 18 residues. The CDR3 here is CASSEGGVAGGTQETQYF. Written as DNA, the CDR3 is TGTGCCAGCAGTGAGGGGGGAGTAGCGGGAGGTACCCAAGAGACCCAGTACTTC.

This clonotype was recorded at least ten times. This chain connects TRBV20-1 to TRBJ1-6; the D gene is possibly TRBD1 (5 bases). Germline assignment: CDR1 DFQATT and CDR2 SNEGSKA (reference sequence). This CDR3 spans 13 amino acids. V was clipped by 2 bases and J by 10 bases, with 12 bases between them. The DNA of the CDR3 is TGCAGTGCTAGAAGTCAGGGAGGCTCACCCCTCCACTTT. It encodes CSARSQGGSPLHF.

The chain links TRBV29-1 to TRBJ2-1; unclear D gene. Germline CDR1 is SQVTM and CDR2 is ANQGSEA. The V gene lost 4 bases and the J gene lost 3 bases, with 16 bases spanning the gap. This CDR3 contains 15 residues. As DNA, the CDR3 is TGCAGCGTTGTAGGGATAGGGAAGGGCTACAATGAGCAGTTCTTC. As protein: CSVVGIGKGYNEQFF.

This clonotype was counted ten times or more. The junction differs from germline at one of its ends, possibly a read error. CDR3 DNA: TGTGCCAGCAGCCCCACTAGTTGGGTTAGAAGCGAGCAGTGCTTC. It specifies CASSPTSWVRSEQCF. This chain links TRBV28 with TRBJ2-7; D perhaps matches TRBD2 (5 bases). CDR1 and CDR2 from the germline V gene are MDHEN and SYDVKM. The CDR3 runs to 15 residues.

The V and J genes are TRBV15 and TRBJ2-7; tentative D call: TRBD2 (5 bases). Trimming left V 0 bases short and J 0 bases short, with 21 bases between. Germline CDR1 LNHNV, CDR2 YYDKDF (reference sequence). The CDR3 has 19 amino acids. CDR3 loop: CATSRDPSGRRESSYEQYF. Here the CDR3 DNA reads TGTGCCACCAGCAGAGATCCCTCCGGACGTAGGGAGAGCTCCTACGAGCAGTACTTC.

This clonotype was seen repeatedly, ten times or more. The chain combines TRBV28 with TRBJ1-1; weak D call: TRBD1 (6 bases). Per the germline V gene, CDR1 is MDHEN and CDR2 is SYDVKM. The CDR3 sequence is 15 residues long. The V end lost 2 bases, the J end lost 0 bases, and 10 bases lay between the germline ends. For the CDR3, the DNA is TGTGCCAGCAGTTTAACCCACAGGGTGAACACTGAAGCTTTCTTT. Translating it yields CASSLTHRVNTEAFF.

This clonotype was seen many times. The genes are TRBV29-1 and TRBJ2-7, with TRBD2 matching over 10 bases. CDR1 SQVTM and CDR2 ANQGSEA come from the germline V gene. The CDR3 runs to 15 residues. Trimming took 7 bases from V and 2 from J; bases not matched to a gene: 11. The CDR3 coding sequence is TGCAGCGCGTCCTCGGGACTAGCGTTTACCTACGAGCAGTACTTC. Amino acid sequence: CSASSGLAFTYEQYF.

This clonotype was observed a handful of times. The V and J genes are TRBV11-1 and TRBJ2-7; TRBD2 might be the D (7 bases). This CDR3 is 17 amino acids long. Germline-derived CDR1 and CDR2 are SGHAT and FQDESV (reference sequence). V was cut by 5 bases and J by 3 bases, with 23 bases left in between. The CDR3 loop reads CASSLGDTRAGNYEQYF. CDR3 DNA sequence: TGTGCCAGCAGCCTAGGGGACACTCGAGCGGGAAACTACGAGCAGTACTTC.

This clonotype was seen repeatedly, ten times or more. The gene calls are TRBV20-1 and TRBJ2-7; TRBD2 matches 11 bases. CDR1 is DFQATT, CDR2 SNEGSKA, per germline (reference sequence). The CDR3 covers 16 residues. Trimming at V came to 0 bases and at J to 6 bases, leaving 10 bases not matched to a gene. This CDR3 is CSARDPRPGTSGEQYF. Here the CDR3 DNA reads TGCAGTGCTAGAGATCCCCGACCCGGGACTAGCGGCGAGCAGTACTTC.

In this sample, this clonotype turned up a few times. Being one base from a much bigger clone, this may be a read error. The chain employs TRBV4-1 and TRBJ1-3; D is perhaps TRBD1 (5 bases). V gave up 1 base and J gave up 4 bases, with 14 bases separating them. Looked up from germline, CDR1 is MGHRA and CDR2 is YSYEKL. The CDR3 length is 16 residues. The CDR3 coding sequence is TGCGCCAGCAGCCAAGTACGACGGGGGGGAGGAAACACCATATATTTT. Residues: CASSQVRRGGGNTIYF.

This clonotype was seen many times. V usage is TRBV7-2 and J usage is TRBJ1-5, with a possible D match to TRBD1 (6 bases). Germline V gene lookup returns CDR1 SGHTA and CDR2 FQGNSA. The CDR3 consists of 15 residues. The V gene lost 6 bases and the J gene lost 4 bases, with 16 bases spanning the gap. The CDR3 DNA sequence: TGTGCCAGCAGGCGAAACAACAGGGCAAATCAGCCCCAGCATTTT. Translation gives CASRRNNRANQPQHF.

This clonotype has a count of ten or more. CDR3 sequence reads: CASRRTAGELFF. The CDR3 region has the DNA TGTGCCAGCAGGAGGACAGCCGGGGAGCTGTTTTTT. The chain links TRBV27 to TRBJ2-2; D possibly corresponds to TRBD1 (6 bases). The CDR3 runs 12 residues. Deletions cut 6 bases from V and 6 bases from J, with 8 bases between. Germline values: CDR1 MNHEY, CDR2 SMNVEV (reference sequence).

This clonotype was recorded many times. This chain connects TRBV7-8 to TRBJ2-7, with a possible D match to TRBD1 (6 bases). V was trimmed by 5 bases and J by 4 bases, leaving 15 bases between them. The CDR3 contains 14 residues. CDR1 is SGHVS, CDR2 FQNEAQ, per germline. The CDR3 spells CASSLGTRGYEQYF. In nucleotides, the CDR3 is TGTGCCAGCAGCCTAGGGACACGGGGATACGAGCAGTACTTC.

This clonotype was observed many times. The CDR3 here is CASSSNSGANVLTF. The CDR3 coding sequence is TGTGCCAGCAGTTCGAACTCTGGGGCCAACGTCCTGACTTTC. The rearrangement joins TRBV12-3 or TRBV12-4 to TRBJ2-6, with D hard to call. The V gene lost 4 bases and the J gene lost 0 bases, with 4 bases spanning the gap. This CDR3 contains 14 residues.

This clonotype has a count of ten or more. CDR3 residues: CSVPTAYTEEETQYF. In DNA, the CDR3 is TGCAGCGTCCCGACGGCATATACAGAAGAAGAGACCCAGTACTTC. V usage is TRBV29-1 and J usage is TRBJ2-5; D is unresolved. V dropped 6 bases and J dropped 3 bases, with 20 bases sitting between them. The CDR3 runs to 15 residues. CDR1 and CDR2 from the germline V gene are SQVTM and ANQGSEA.

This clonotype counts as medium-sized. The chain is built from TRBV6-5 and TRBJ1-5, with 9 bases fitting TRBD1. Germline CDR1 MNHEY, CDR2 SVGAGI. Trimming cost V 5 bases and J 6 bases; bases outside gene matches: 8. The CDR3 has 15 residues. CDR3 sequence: CASSNLGTGFQPQHF. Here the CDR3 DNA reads TGTGCCAGCAGTAACCTCGGGACAGGGTTTCAGCCCCAGCATTTT.

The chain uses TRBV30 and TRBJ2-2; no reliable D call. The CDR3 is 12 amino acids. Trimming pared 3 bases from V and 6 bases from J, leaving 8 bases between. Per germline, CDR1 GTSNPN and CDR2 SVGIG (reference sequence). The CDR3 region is CAWRRKAGELFF. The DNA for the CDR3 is TGTGCCTGGAGAAGGAAGGCCGGGGAGCTGTTTTTT.

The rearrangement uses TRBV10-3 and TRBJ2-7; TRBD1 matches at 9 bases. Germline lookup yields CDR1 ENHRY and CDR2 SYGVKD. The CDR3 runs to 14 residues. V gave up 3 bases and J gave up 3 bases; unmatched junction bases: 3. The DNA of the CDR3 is TGTGCCATCAGTGATGACAGGGGGAGCTACGAGCAGTACTTC. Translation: CAISDDRGSYEQYF.